Below are 28 T cell receptor beta chains sequenced from a single sample in a study of early T cells in non-severe SARS-CoV-2 infection. MiXCR, run by TCRdb on the 5' RACE reads, gives a single entry per CDR3 protein. The sample records around 77,000 distinct CDR3 sequences, around 12% being singletons. The material was whole blood, obtained at baseline. The receptor set was obtained from an adult who was a healthcare worker with PCR-confirmed SARS-CoV-2 infection or an uninfected control (not recorded which). The donor label of this sample is uncertain.

The rearrangement links TRBV10-1 to TRBJ2-1; 7 bases map to TRBD2. Germline-derived CDR1 and CDR2 are WNHNN and SYGVQD (reference sequence). The CDR3 spans 16 residues. V lost 5 bases, J lost 2 bases, and 9 bases stayed unmatched. CDR3 amino acids: CASSTSSGRAYNEQFF. The CDR3 DNA follows: TGCGCCAGCAGTACAAGTTCGGGGAGGGCCTACAATGAGCAGTTCTTC.

This clonotype has ten or more counts. This chain joins TRBV7-6 and TRBJ1-1, with D perhaps TRBD1 (6 bases). This CDR3 region has 15 residues. Germline V gene lookup returns CDR1 SGHVS and CDR2 FNYEAQ. V was cut by 5 bases and J by 0 bases, with 13 bases left in between. The CDR3 DNA sequence: TGTGCCAGCAGCCACACTGGGGGCATGAACACTGAAGCTTTCTTT. It yields the protein CASSHTGGMNTEAFF.

The V gene is TRBV2, the J gene TRBJ1-6; 7 bases fit TRBD1. The V and J ends lost 8 bases and 10 bases, in that order; junction bases with no gene match: 8. The germline CDR1 and CDR2 sequences are SNHLY and FYNNEI. This CDR3 has 13 amino acids. In DNA, the CDR3 is TGTGCCAGCGTGACAGGGTATCAATCACCCCTCCACTTT. It yields the protein CASVTGYQSPLHF.

This clonotype showed up just a few times. CDR3 bases: TGTGCCAGCAGTTTAACCACTAACTATGGCTACACCTTC. Its protein is CASSLTTNYGYTF. The V gene is TRBV12-3 or TRBV12-4, the J gene TRBJ1-2; the D is unclear. The V end was cut by 2 bases, the J end by 0 bases, with 4 bases between. This CDR3 region has 13 residues.

There are many counts of this clonotype. This chain connects TRBV7-2 to TRBJ2-1; D unresolved. With 6 bases removed from V and 9 bases from J, the gap between germline ends came to 9 bases. CDR1 is SGHTA, CDR2 FQGNSA, per germline. This CDR3 has 11 amino acids. The CDR3 loop reads CASRHTIEQFF. The CDR3 region has the DNA TGTGCCAGCAGACATACAATTGAGCAGTTCTTC.

This clonotype was picked up a small number of times. This chain joins TRBV30 and TRBJ2-2, with a weak D call TRBD1 (6 bases). CDR1 and CDR2 from the germline V gene are GTSNPN and SVGIG (reference sequence). The CDR3 totals 16 residues. V lost 0 bases and J 4 bases, leaving 15 bases between the germline ends. The CDR3 here is CAWSVSRTATTGELFF. In nucleotides, the CDR3 is TGTGCCTGGAGTGTATCTCGGACAGCGACCACCGGGGAGCTGTTTTTT. The full variable domain, with the rest looked up from reference TRBV30 and TRBJ2-2, is SQTIHQWPATLVQPVGSPLSLECTVEGTSNPNLYWYRQAAGRGLQLLFYSVGIGQISSEVPQNLSASRPQDRQFILSSKKLLLSDSGFYLCAWSVSRTATTGELFFGEGSRLTVL.

This clonotype was observed a few times. The junction departs from the called germline gene at one end, perhaps through a read error. The DNA of the CDR3 is TGCAGCGTTGCGGACCGAAACTTC. This encodes CSVADRNF. The chain has TRBV29-1 and TRBJ2-5, with D unresolved. The CDR3 runs to 8 residues. Looked up from germline, CDR1 is SQVTM and CDR2 is ANQGSEA.

The chain links TRBV6-2 or TRBV6-3 to TRBJ2-2; no firm D call. There are 15 residues in the CDR3. Trimming stripped 5 bases from V and 5 bases from J, with 15 bases between. CDR1 is MNHEY, CDR2 SVGEGT, per germline. The CDR3 spells CASSTGQFVTGELFF. The CDR3 DNA follows: TGTGCCAGCAGTACCGGGCAGTTTGTAACCGGGGAGCTGTTTTTT.

The J gene is TRBJ1-5, the V gene TRBV2; D might be TRBD1 (5 bases). V shed 3 bases and J shed 3 bases, with 15 bases lying between them. The CDR3 contains 16 residues. Germline lookup yields CDR1 SNHLY and CDR2 FYNNEI. The CDR3: CASSDGDGTSNQPQHF. The DNA for the CDR3 is TGTGCCAGCAGTGATGGTGATGGGACTTCCAATCAGCCCCAGCATTTT.

This chain uses TRBV4-3 with TRBJ2-1, with D uncertain. V was clipped by 3 bases and J by 0 bases, with 6 bases between them. The CDR3 runs 14 residues. CDR1 LGHNA and CDR2 YSLEER come from the germline V gene. This CDR3 is CASSQLSSYNEQFF. CDR3 DNA: TGCGCCAGCAGCCAGTTAAGCTCCTACAATGAGCAGTTCTTC.

This chain connects TRBV5-1 to TRBJ2-3; TRBD2 matches 8 bases. Germline V gives CDR1 SGHRS, CDR2 YFSETQ. V was clipped by 2 bases and J by 2 bases; unmatched bases: 10. This CDR3 contains 17 residues. The CDR3 sequence is CASSLLTSGEYTDTQYF. For the CDR3, the DNA is TGCGCCAGCAGCTTACTAACTAGCGGCGAATACACAGATACGCAGTATTTT. Looking up the rest from reference TRBV5-1 and TRBJ2-3 gives the full variable domain: KAGVTQTPRYLIKTRGQQVTLSCSPISGHRSVSWYQQTPGQGLQFLFEYFSETQRNKGNFPGRFSGRQFSNSRSEMNVSTLELGDSALYLCASSLLTSGEYTDTQYFGPGTRLTVL.

The sample holds many counts of this clonotype. The chain uses TRBV3-1 and TRBJ2-7; the match to TRBD1 covers 8 bases. CDR1 and CDR2 (germline): LGHDT, YNNKEL (reference sequence). V shed 3 bases, J shed 2 bases, and the junction held 3 bases outside the gene matches. This CDR3 comprises 14 residues. The CDR3 protein is CASSHRQGTYEQYF. In DNA form, the CDR3 reads TGTGCCAGCAGCCATAGACAGGGGACCTACGAGCAGTACTTC.

The V call is TRBV9, the J call TRBJ1-6; TRBD1 matches at 7 bases. The CDR3 is 16 amino acids. Germline V gene lookup returns CDR1 SGDLS and CDR2 YYNGEE. With 0 bases clipped from V and 8 bases from J, the junction kept 8 bases outside the gene matches. For the CDR3, the DNA is TGTGCCAGCAGCGTAGCGATCGGGACAGCTGATTCACCCCTCCACTTT. Its translation is CASSVAIGTADSPLHF.

There are a few counts of this clonotype. The chain employs TRBV11-2 and TRBJ2-1; D is uncertain. V was shortened by 2 bases and J by 0 bases, with 8 bases between the two germline ends. Germline V gives CDR1 SGHAT, CDR2 FQNNGV. The CDR3 has 15 residues. CDR3 region: CASSLFQVSYNEQFF. CDR3 coding DNA: TGTGCCAGCAGCTTATTCCAAGTCTCCTACAATGAGCAGTTCTTC.

Only a few counts were recorded for this clonotype. A read error is likely, as this CDR3 ends without the conserved phenylalanine or tryptophan. The J gene is TRBJ1-1, the V gene TRBV10-2, with a weak D call TRBD1 (6 bases). Trimming took off 3 bases at V and 4 bases at J, with 9 bases between the two ends. Germline CDR1 is WSHSY and CDR2 is SAAADI. This CDR3 contains 13 residues. The CDR3 sequence: CASSDQTGTEAFS. CDR3 sequence (DNA): TGCGCCAGCAGTGACCAGACAGGCACTGAAGCTTTCTCT.

This clonotype has only a few counts. The chain has TRBV7-9 and TRBJ1-1; perhaps TRBD1 as D (6 bases). The V gene lost 2 bases and the J gene lost 4 bases, with 11 bases spanning the gap. Germline CDR1 is SEHNR and CDR2 is FQNEAQ (reference sequence). The CDR3 spans 14 residues. In DNA form, the CDR3 reads TGTGCCAGCAGCTTAACGGGGGCAGCCACTGAAGCTTTCTTT. Its translation is CASSLTGAATEAFF.

The chain couples TRBV7-7 to TRBJ2-2, with TRBD2 matching 14 bases. After removal of 5 bases from V and 4 bases from J, the junction contained 12 bases not matched to a gene. CDR1 is SSHAT, CDR2 FNYEAQ, per germline (reference sequence). This CDR3 has 19 residues. The CDR3 loop reads CASSPETSGRVSSTGELFF. CDR3 nucleotide sequence: TGTGCCAGCAGCCCAGAGACTAGCGGGAGGGTTTCGAGCACCGGGGAGCTGTTTTTT.

This clonotype was picked up one time. This chain connects TRBV10-2 to TRBJ2-7, with 7 bases matching TRBD2. This CDR3 comprises 13 residues. V shed 6 bases, J shed 3 bases, and the junction held 5 bases outside the gene matches. CDR1 is WSHSY, CDR2 SAAADI, per germline. In nucleotides, the CDR3 is TGCGCCAGCAGGGGAGGGCTGGACTACGAGCAGTACTTC. The encoded protein is CASRGGLDYEQYF.

This clonotype came up many times. V usage is TRBV7-2 and J usage is TRBJ2-1; 11 nucleotides align to TRBD2. The V and J ends lost 2 bases and 9 bases, in that order; junction bases with no gene match: 6. Germline CDR1 reads SGHTA; CDR2 reads FQGNSA. This CDR3 contains 15 residues. The DNA of the CDR3 is TGTGCCAGCAGCTTAATGCTAGCGGGAGGTGGTGAGCAGTTCTTC. Amino acids: CASSLMLAGGGEQFF.

This clonotype was picked up a small number of times. The DNA of the CDR3 is TGTGCCAGCAGTTTAAAAGGAATTACCAACTATGGCTACACCTTC. Encoded protein: CASSLKGITNYGYTF. The chain links TRBV27 to TRBJ1-2; no firm D call. In germline, CDR1 is MNHEY, CDR2 SMNVEV (reference sequence). There are 15 residues in the CDR3. V shed 2 bases and J shed 2 bases, with 12 bases lying between them.

The chain carries TRBV10-1 and TRBJ1-1; D remains unclear. CDR3 length equals 14 residues. Trimming removed 0 bases at V and 1 base at J, with 6 bases between. Germline V lookup: CDR1 WNHNN, CDR2 SYGVQD (reference sequence). The CDR3 DNA reads as TGCGCCAGCAGTGAGTCTTCCGAGAACACTGAAGCTTTCTTT. Translated, it gives CASSESSENTEAFF.

The chain is built from TRBV14 and TRBJ2-7, with a tentative D call TRBD1 (5 bases). The CDR3 loop spans 15 amino acids. Trimming removed 4 bases at V and 4 bases at J, with 17 bases between. Germline values: CDR1 SGHDN, CDR2 FVKESK. CDR3 residues: CASSLDSLNFYEQYF. CDR3 nucleotides: TGTGCCAGCAGCCTCGACAGCCTTAATTTTTACGAGCAGTACTTC.

The CDR3 DNA is TGCAGTGCCCAGGGAGTAGCGGGAGGGAATGAGCAGTTCTTC. Amino acids: CSAQGVAGGNEQFF. V and J are TRBV20-1 and TRBJ2-1; the match to TRBD2 covers 11 bases. V trimming: 6 bases; J trimming: 7 bases; junction bases outside the gene matches: 8. Germline CDR1 DFQATT, CDR2 SNEGSKA (reference sequence). The CDR3 runs to 14 residues.

This clonotype showed up many times. This chain connects TRBV19 to TRBJ1-5; 9 bases line up with TRBD1. Germline trimming cut 5 bases from V and 4 bases from J; bases unmatched to any gene: 12. The CDR3 is 17 residues long. CDR1 LNHDA and CDR2 SQIVND come from the germline V gene (reference sequence). The CDR3 DNA sequence: TGTGCCAGTAGTGCCCTCCGGGACAGGGCATTTAATCAGCCCCAGCATTTT. Its protein product is CASSALRDRAFNQPQHF.

This clonotype was found a few times. The CDR3 DNA is TGCAGTGCTAGAAATTGGCGGGGGAACACAGATACGCAGTATTTT. Its protein is CSARNWRGNTDTQYF. The chain carries TRBV20-1 and TRBJ2-3; TRBD2 matches at 7 bases. With 2 bases clipped from V and 2 bases from J, the junction kept 7 bases outside the gene matches. The CDR3 length is 15 residues. Germline lookup yields CDR1 DFQATT and CDR2 SNEGSKA (reference sequence).

The chain links TRBV12-3 or TRBV12-4 to TRBJ2-1, with D uncertain. V was shortened by 6 bases and J by 7 bases, with 10 bases between the two germline ends. The CDR3 length is 12 residues. The CDR3 DNA reads TGTGCCAGCAGGGGGAACGAAAATGAGCAGTTCTTC. Translated, it gives CASRGNENEQFF.

This clonotype was observed a handful of times. V usage is TRBV4-2 and J usage is TRBJ2-1; D is possibly TRBD2 (5 bases). V shed 2 bases and J shed 7 bases, with 15 bases lying between them. From germline, CDR1 is LGHNA and CDR2 YNFKEQ. The CDR3 is 15 amino acids. CDR3 protein: CASSQNDFRGNEQFF. DNA for the CDR3: TGTGCCAGCAGCCAAAATGATTTTCGGGGTAATGAGCAGTTCTTC.

This clonotype was recorded a few times. This chain uses TRBV3-1 with TRBJ1-2; D is unclear. With 1 base removed from V and 4 bases from J, the gap between germline ends came to 13 bases. The CDR3 length is 15 residues. The germline V gene encodes CDR1 LGHDT and CDR2 YNNKEL (reference sequence). The CDR3 DNA reads as TGTGCCAGCAGCCAAGGTTTCGGCAGACCCTATGGCTACACCTTC. Its protein product is CASSQGFGRPYGYTF. The full variable domain, with the rest looked up from reference TRBV3-1 and TRBJ1-2, is DTAVSQTPKYLVTQMGNDKSIKCEQNLGHDTMYWYKQDSKKFLKIMFSYNNKELIINETVPNRFSPKSPDKAHLNLHINSLELGDSAVYFCASSQGFGRPYGYTFGSGTRLTVV.